The 18 T cell receptor beta chains reported below all come from one sample, sequenced in a study of T cells after yellow fever vaccination. TCRdb redid the calling of the 5' RACE reads with MiXCR, one entry per CDR3 protein. Of some 500,000 distinct CDR3 sequences listed, roughly 13% were seen once; the top ten hold over 12%. This specimen was PBMCs, taken on the day of the yellow fever booster vaccination. The receptors stem from a man aged 25-40 years who received the YFV17D yellow fever vaccine.

The chain couples TRBV27 to TRBJ2-4; TRBD1 is a possible D gene (6 bases). The CDR3 length is 13 residues. CDR1 is MNHEY, CDR2 SMNVEV, per germline (reference sequence). Trimming left V 3 bases short and J 15 bases short, with 18 bases between. The CDR3 here is CASSFRVGQGRYF. CDR3 DNA sequence: TGTGCCAGCAGTTTCAGGGTAGGGCAGGGGCGGTACTTC.

This clonotype was observed a handful of times. This sequence joins TRBV5-1 and TRBJ2-1, with D tentatively TRBD1 or TRBD2 (5 bases each). The germline V gene has CDR1 SGHRS and CDR2 YFSETQ. The CDR3 length is 17 residues. V was cut by 6 bases and J by 0 bases, with 19 bases left in between. The CDR3 spells CASTTQPGTGSYNEQFF. CDR3 bases: TGCGCCAGCACTACCCAGCCCGGGACGGGCTCCTACAATGAGCAGTTCTTC.

This clonotype occurred a few times. The chain combines TRBV5-1 with TRBJ2-5; 10 bases align to TRBD1. The CDR3 has 14 residues. J was trimmed by 3 bases and V by 4 bases; bases with no gene match: 3. In germline, CDR1 is SGHRS, CDR2 YFSETQ. The CDR3 bases are TGCGCCAGCAGCGACGGACAGGGGGAAGAGACCCAGTACTTC. It codes for CASSDGQGEETQYF.

The sample holds a few counts of this clonotype. The chain links TRBV7-6 to TRBJ2-2, with a tentative D call TRBD1 (5 bases). CDR1 SGHVS and CDR2 FNYEAQ come from the germline V gene. This CDR3 contains 16 residues. Trimming removed 5 bases from V and 4 bases from J, with 17 bases in between. The CDR3 DNA is TGTGCCAGCAGCATTGGGCAGGGTAGTCGCACCGGGGAGCTGTTTTTT. It specifies CASSIGQGSRTGELFF.

V usage is TRBV11-2 and J usage is TRBJ2-4; 15 bases map to TRBD2. Germline values: CDR1 SGHAT, CDR2 FQNNGV. The CDR3 is 18 amino acids. With 3 bases clipped from V and 0 bases from J, the junction kept 3 bases outside the gene matches. The DNA for the CDR3 is TGTGCCAGCAGCTTTGGACTAGCGGGAGGGGCAGCCAAAAACATTCAGTACTTC. It specifies CASSFGLAGGAAKNIQYF. The full variable domain, rest sourced from reference TRBV11-2 and TRBJ2-4, is EAGVAQSPRYKIIEKRQSVAFWCNPISGHATLYWYQQILGQGPKLLIQFQNNGVVDDSQLPKDRFSAERLKGVDSTLKIQPAKLEDSAVYLCASSFGLAGGAAKNIQYFGAGTRLSVL.

This clonotype was recorded at least ten times. The chain combines TRBV12-3 or TRBV12-4 with TRBJ1-4; D is uncertain. Between the trimmed V and J ends, which lost 5 bases and 7 bases, there was a span of 5 bases. This CDR3 is 11 amino acids long. The CDR3 region is CASSLSEKLFF. The CDR3 nucleotides are TGTGCCAGCAGTCTTAGTGAAAAACTGTTTTTT.

This clonotype appeared a few times. V usage is TRBV7-2 and J usage is TRBJ2-7, with TRBD1 matching over 7 bases. This CDR3 comprises 15 residues. Germline CDR1 and CDR2: SGHTA and FQGNSA. The junction had 9 bases not matched to a gene; V was cut back by 5 bases and J by 2 bases. The CDR3 loop reads CASSPQRGTAYEQYF. The CDR3 DNA follows: TGTGCCAGCAGCCCGCAGAGGGGGACAGCCTACGAGCAGTACTTC.

The gene calls are TRBV25-1 and TRBJ2-3; 15 bases are a match to TRBD2. Trimming at V came to 3 bases and at J to 10 bases, leaving 5 bases not matched to a gene. The length of the CDR3 is 15 residues. Per the germline V gene, CDR1 is MGHDK and CDR2 is SYGVNS. CDR3 in DNA: TGTGCCAGCAGTGAGGGACTAGCGGGAGGAGCTGCGCAGTATTTT. It encodes CASSEGLAGGAAQYF.

This clonotype was recorded a few times. J is TRBJ2-3 and V is TRBV5-1, with D possibly matching TRBD2 (5 bases). This CDR3 has 15 residues. The germline V gene encodes CDR1 SGHRS and CDR2 YFSETQ. With 1 base removed from V and 6 bases from J, the gap between germline ends came to 15 bases. CDR3 nucleotide sequence: TGCGCCAGCAGCTTGAAGCGGTCGAACGAGGATACGCAGTATTTT. It translates to CASSLKRSNEDTQYF.

This clonotype has at least ten counts. The CDR3 DNA sequence: TGCAGCGTTGTCCGGGCGATGGGCAAAAACATTCAGTACTTC. Its translation: CSVVRAMGKNIQYF. This sequence joins TRBV29-1 and TRBJ2-4; no clear D gene. CDR3 length: 14 amino acids. V was cut by 4 bases and J by 3 bases, with 13 bases left in between. Germline values: CDR1 SQVTM, CDR2 ANQGSEA. Using reference TRBV29-1 and TRBJ2-4 for the parts outside the CDR3, the full variable domain is SAVISQKPSRDICQRGTSLTIQCQVDSQVTMMFWYRQQPGQSLTLIATANQGSEATYESGFVIDKFPISRPNLTFSTLTVSNMSPEDSSIYLCSVVRAMGKNIQYFGAGTRLSVL.

This clonotype was found a few times. One junction end disagrees with the germline gene, perhaps due to a read error. This chain connects TRBV13 to TRBJ2-7; D may be TRBD1 or TRBD2 (5 bases each). The CDR3 has 13 amino acids. Germline assignment: CDR1 PRHDT and CDR2 FYEKMQ (reference sequence). The CDR3 reads CASSLGLGDRGDF. Written as DNA, the CDR3 is TGTGCCAGCAGCTTAGGCCTTGGGGACCGGGGAGACTTC.

The sample holds a few counts of this clonotype. Relative to the germline gene, one junction end is altered; a read error may explain this. The chain combines TRBV6-2 or TRBV6-3 with TRBJ2-1, with TRBD2 matching over 7 bases. This CDR3 contains 13 residues. Per germline, CDR1 MNHEY and CDR2 SVGEGT. CDR3: CASSLFAAGVGIF. The CDR3 nucleotides are TGTGCCAGCAGTCTTTTTGCCGCGGGAGTTGGTATTTTC.

The rearrangement links TRBV20-1 to TRBJ2-5; D gene ambiguous. Germline lookup yields CDR1 DFQATT and CDR2 SNEGSKA (reference sequence). This CDR3 spans 12 amino acids. The V end lost 1 base, the J end lost 4 bases, and 7 bases lay between the germline ends. CDR3 nucleotides: TGCAGTGCTAGAGGGGTGGGAGAGACCCAGTACTTC. Translation gives CSARGVGETQYF.

This clonotype has a handful of counts. The chain is built from TRBV27 and TRBJ2-3; 7 bases match TRBD1. Germline V gives CDR1 MNHEY, CDR2 SMNVEV (reference sequence). The CDR3 spans 16 residues. V lost 5 bases and J lost 0; bases outside the gene matches: 8. The CDR3 DNA is TGTGCCAGCAGTCGAAGAGGGGGCTCGAGCACAGATACGCAGTATTTT. It specifies CASSRRGGSSTDTQYF.

The rearrangement links TRBV10-3 to TRBJ2-5, with D possibly TRBD2 on 6 matching bases. CDR3 length equals 13 residues. The V and J ends lost 9 bases and 3 bases respectively, with 14 bases between them. CDR1 ENHRY and CDR2 SYGVKD come from the germline V gene. This CDR3 is CAMSGSEEETQYF. DNA of the CDR3: TGTGCCATGTCCGGGAGTGAGGAAGAGACCCAGTACTTC.

This clonotype occurred a few times. The genes are TRBV7-9 and TRBJ2-1; D may be TRBD1 or TRBD2 (6 bases each). Trimming left V 1 base short and J 5 bases short, with 9 bases between. The CDR3 is made up of 14 amino acids. Germline V gene data show CDR1 as SEHNR and CDR2 as FQNEAQ (reference sequence). This CDR3 reads CASSLGRDNNEQFF. CDR3 bases: TGTGCCAGCAGCTTAGGGCGGGACAACAATGAGCAGTTCTTC. The variable domain in full, with the rest retrieved from reference TRBV7-9 and TRBJ2-1, is DTGVSQNPRHKITKRGQNVTFRCDPISEHNRLYWYRQTLGQGPEFLTYFQNEAQLEKSRLLSDRFSAERPKGSFSTLEIQRTEQGDSAMYLCASSLGRDNNEQFFGPGTRLTVL.

The chain is built from TRBV6-1 and TRBJ1-2; the D gene is possibly TRBD1 (5 bases). Germline V gene sequence: CDR1 MNHNS, CDR2 SASEGT. CDR3 length: 11 amino acids. Trimming left V 3 bases short and J 7 bases short, with 6 bases between. CDR3 in amino acids: CASSDQGGYTF. The DNA of the CDR3 is TGTGCCAGCAGTGACCAGGGTGGCTACACCTTC.

The chain joins TRBV14 to TRBJ2-1; 9 nucleotides match TRBD1. Germline V gene sequence: CDR1 SGHDN, CDR2 FVKESK. The CDR3 is 16 residues long. V was clipped by 6 bases and J by 4 bases; unmatched bases: 10. The CDR3 DNA follows: TGTGCCAGCAGTTCCAGGCCGGGACAGGGATACAATGAGCAGTTCTTC. Translation: CASSSRPGQGYNEQFF.